This T cell receptor beta chain was obtained from a study of T cells after yellow fever vaccination. Background on the study: For low cell numbers, libraries were made with SMART-Seq v4 Ultra Low Input. General observations from the study: Clonotype sharing between CD4 and CD8 compartments was small.

CDR3 length equals 13 residues. Per the germline V gene, CDR1 is LNHDA and CDR2 is SQIVND (reference sequence). V shed 9 bases and J shed 2 bases, with 12 bases lying between them. This clonotype has only a few counts. Its specificity is not known. A 5'RACE template-switching step, the method used to make TCR cDNA, added a universal primer site and UMIs. TCRdb reprocessed the 5' RACE reads via MiXCR and lists one record per CDR3 protein. This table holds hundreds of thousands of distinct CDR3 sequences, under 20% found once. The genes are TRBV19 and TRBJ2-3, with D uncertain. This clonotype was sampled from a man in his late teens or twenties who received the YFV17D yellow fever vaccine. Sequencing used PBMCs, obtained before the yellow fever booster vaccination. CDR3: CASGALITDTQYF. The CDR3 bases are TGTGCCAGCGGAGCACTAATCACAGATACGCAGTATTTT.